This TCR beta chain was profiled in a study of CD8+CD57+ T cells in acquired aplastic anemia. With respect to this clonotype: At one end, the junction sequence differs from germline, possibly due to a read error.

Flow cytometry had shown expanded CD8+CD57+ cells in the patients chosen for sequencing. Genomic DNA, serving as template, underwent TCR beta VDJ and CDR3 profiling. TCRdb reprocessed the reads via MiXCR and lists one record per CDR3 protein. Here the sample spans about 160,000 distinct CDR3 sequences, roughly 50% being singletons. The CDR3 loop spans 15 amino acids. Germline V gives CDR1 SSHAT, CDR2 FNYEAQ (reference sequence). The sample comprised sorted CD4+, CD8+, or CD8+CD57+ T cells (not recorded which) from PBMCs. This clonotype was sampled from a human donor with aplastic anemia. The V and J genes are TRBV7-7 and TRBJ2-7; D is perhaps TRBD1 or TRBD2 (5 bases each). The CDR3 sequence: CASSLGQGPSYEQYF. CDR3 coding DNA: TGTGCTAGCAGCTTAGGGCAGGGACCCTCCTACGAGCAGTACTTC.